These 10 T cell receptor beta chains came from one sample sequenced in a study of shared clonotypes between healthy human individuals. Assay: immunoSEQ multiplex PCR; the TCRdb copy retains only in-frame clones and omits some. The table lists some 2.1 million clones, about 95% of them singletons. Naive CD8 cells were CD45RO-negative, positively selected for CCR7, excluding terminally differentiated effector memory CD45RA+ cells. The material sequenced was naive CD8+ T cells sorted from blood. Receptor source: a young man in good health.

V gene TRBV7-9 combines with J gene TRBJ2-7; 7 bases fit TRBD1. Germline V gene sequence: CDR1 SEHNR, CDR2 FQNEAQ (reference sequence). The length of the CDR3 is 14 residues. V was pared by 7 bases and J by 2 bases, with 8 bases of the junction left unmatched. The CDR3 here is CASKEGTEAYEQYF. CDR3 sequence (DNA): TGTGCCAGCAAAGAGGGGACAGAAGCCTACGAGCAGTACTTC.

The chain carries TRBV10-3 and TRBJ2-2; 9 bases fit TRBD1. Germline loops: CDR1 ENHRY, CDR2 SYGVKD. The CDR3 length is 14 residues. V trimming: 6 bases; J trimming: 7 bases; junction bases outside the gene matches: 6. CDR3 bases: TGTGCCATCAGCCGGGACAGGGAGGTCGGGGAGCTGTTTTTT. Protein: CAISRDREVGELFF.

The table lists this clone with a count of one. Other DNA variants within this sample encode the same CDR3. The V and J genes are TRBV4-3 and TRBJ2-7, with 10 bases identical to TRBD1. CDR1 LGHNA and CDR2 YSLEER come from the germline V gene. This CDR3 region has 16 residues. With V trimmed by 0 bases and J by 1 base, 3 bases remained unmatched. The CDR3 nucleotides read TGCGCCAGCAGCCAAGAGCCGGGACAGGGGTCCTACGAGCAGTACTTC. Its protein is CASSQEPGQGSYEQYF.

This chain joins TRBV27 and TRBJ2-1; 7 positions match TRBD1. The germline CDR1 and CDR2 sequences are MNHEY and SMNVEV (reference sequence). With 6 bases clipped from V and 6 bases from J, the junction kept 11 bases outside the gene matches. The CDR3 runs 15 residues. The CDR3 region has the DNA TGTGCCAGCAGGTCCGAACCGACAGGGACCAATGAGCAGTTCTTC. Translation: CASRSEPTGTNEQFF.

V and J are TRBV19 and TRBJ2-7, with D hard to call. The V gene lost 7 bases and the J gene lost 2 bases, with 15 bases spanning the gap. The CDR3 is made up of 14 amino acids. CDR1 is LNHDA, CDR2 SQIVND, per germline (reference sequence). The CDR3 is CASTPDRTTYEQYF. The CDR3 DNA reads TGTGCCAGTACCCCCGACCGGACCACCTACGAGCAGTACTTC.

This clone was detected only once. J is TRBJ2-7 and V is TRBV11-2, with a weak D call TRBD2 (6 bases). Trimming pared 5 bases from V and 4 bases from J, leaving 15 bases between. The germline V gene has CDR1 SGHAT and CDR2 FQNNGV. CDR3 size: 14 residues. DNA for the CDR3: TGTGCCAGCAGCCTAGGAGGGCGGCTATACGAGCAGTACTTC. It specifies CASSLGGRLYEQYF.

The V and J genes are TRBV7-8 and TRBJ1-1; D perhaps matches TRBD1 (6 bases). The CDR3 contains 13 residues. V lost 5 bases and J 0 bases, leaving 7 bases between the germline ends. Germline V lookup: CDR1 SGHVS, CDR2 FQNEAQ. CDR3 region: CASSDRLNTEAFF. CDR3 nucleotides: TGTGCCAGCAGCGACAGGTTGAACACTGAAGCTTTCTTT.

The CDR3 protein is CASSVDGLAESSYEQYF. Here the CDR3 DNA reads TGTGCCAGCAGCGTAGATGGACTAGCGGAGTCTTCCTACGAGCAGTACTTC. The chain is built from TRBV9 and TRBJ2-7; TRBD2 matches at 10 bases. The CDR3 is 17 amino acids. The V and J ends lost 0 bases and 1 base, in that order; junction bases with no gene match: 7. Germline V gene sequence: CDR1 SGDLS, CDR2 YYNGEE.

This chain joins TRBV9 and TRBJ1-2, with no clear D. The germline V gene has CDR1 SGDLS and CDR2 YYNGEE. The CDR3 totals 14 residues. The V gene lost 3 bases and the J gene lost 0 bases, with 9 bases spanning the gap. CDR3 residues: CASSAAGANYGYTF. The CDR3, as DNA: TGTGCCAGCAGCGCTGCTGGGGCTAACTATGGCTACACCTTC.

Comments on this clone: The identical CDR3 is also encoded by other nucleotide sequences in the sample. Written as DNA, the CDR3 is TGCGCCAGCAGCTTGAACAGGGCCTACGAGCAGTACTTC. Its translation is CASSLNRAYEQYF. The chain carries TRBV5-1 and TRBJ2-7; D is possibly TRBD1 (6 bases). Trimming pared 1 base from V and 2 bases from J, leaving 7 bases between. The CDR3 is made up of 13 amino acids. Germline CDR1 SGHRS, CDR2 YFSETQ.